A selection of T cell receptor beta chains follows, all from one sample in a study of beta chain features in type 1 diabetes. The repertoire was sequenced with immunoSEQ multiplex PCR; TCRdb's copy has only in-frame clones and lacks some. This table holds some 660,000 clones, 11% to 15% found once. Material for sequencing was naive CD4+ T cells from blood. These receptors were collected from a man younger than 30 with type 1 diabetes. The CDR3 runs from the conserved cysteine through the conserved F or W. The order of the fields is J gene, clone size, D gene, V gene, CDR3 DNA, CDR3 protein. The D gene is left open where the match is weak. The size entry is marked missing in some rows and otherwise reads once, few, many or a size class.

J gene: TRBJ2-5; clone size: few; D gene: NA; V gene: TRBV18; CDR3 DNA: TGTGCCAGCTCACCGATTCCGTACCAAGAGACCCAGTACTTC; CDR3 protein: CASSPIPYQETQYF
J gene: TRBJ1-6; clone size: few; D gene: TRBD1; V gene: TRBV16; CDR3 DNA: TGTGCCAGCAGCCCCCTCCAGGGGACAGGGGACCCTTCACCCCTCCACTTT; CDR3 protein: CASSPLQGTGDPSPLHF
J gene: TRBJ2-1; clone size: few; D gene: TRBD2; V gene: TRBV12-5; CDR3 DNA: TGTGCTAGTGGTTTGGGGTTACTAGCGGGAGGAGGTAGTGAGCAGTTCTTC; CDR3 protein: CASGLGLLAGGGSEQFF
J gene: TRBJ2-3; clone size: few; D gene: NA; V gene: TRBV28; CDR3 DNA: TGTGCCAGCACCCTTAGGGGCACAGATACGCAGTATTTT; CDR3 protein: CASTLRGTDTQYF
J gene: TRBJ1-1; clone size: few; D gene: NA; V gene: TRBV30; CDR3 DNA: TGTGCCTGGAGTGTAAACAGCAACACTGAAGCTTTCTTT; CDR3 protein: CAWSVNSNTEAFF
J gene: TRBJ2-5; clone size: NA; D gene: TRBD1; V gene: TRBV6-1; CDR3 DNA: TGTGCCTATCGACAGGGGGAAGAGACCCAGTACTTC; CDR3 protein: CAYRQGEETQYF
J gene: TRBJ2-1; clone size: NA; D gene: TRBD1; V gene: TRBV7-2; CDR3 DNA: TGTGCCAGCAGCCCAACGACAGGGCGTGAGCAGTTCTTC; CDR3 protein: CASSPTTGREQFF
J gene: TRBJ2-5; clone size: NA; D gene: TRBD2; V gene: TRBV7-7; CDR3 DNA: TGTGCTAGCAGCCCGGGAGGGGCGGTCGAGACCCAGTACTTC; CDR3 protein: CASSPGGAVETQYF
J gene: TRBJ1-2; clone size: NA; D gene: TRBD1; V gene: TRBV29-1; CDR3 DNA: TGCAGCGTCTTCGACAGGGGGGGTGGCTACACCTTC; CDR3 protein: CSVFDRGGGYTF
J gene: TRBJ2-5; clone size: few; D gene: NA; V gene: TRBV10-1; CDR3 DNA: TGCGCCAGCAGTGAGTACCGAACAGGAACACAAGAGACCCAGTACTTC; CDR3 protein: CASSEYRTGTQETQYF
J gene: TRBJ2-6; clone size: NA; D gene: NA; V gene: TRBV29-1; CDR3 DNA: TGCAGCGTTGAGGGCGTGGGCCTCTCTGGGGCCAACGCCCTGACTTTC; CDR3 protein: CSVEGVGLSGANALTF
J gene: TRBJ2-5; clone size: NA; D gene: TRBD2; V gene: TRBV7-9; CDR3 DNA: TGTGCCAGCAGTCCCCTAGCGGGGGTTGAGACCCAGTACTTC; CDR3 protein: CASSPLAGVETQYF
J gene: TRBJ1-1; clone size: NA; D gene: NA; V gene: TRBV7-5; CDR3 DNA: TGTGCCAGAAGCTCCGGATTGAACACTGAAGCTTTCTTT; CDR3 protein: CARSSGLNTEAFF
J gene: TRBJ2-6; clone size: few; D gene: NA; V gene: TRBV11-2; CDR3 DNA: TGTGCCAGCAGCTTAGATCTTTCTGGGGCCAACGTCCTGACTTTC; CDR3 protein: CASSLDLSGANVLTF
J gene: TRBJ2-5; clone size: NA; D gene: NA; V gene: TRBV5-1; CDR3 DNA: TGCGCCAGCAGCTTCGGGAGTATGGAGACCCAGTACTTC; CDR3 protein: CASSFGSMETQYF
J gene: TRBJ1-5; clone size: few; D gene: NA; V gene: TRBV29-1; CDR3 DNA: TGCAGCGTTGGTATCCAGAGCAATCAGCCCCAGCATTTT; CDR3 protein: CSVGIQSNQPQHF
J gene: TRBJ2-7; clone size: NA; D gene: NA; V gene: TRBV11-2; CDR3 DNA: TGTGCCAGCAGCTTACCCGGGGCCGGAGCTGCCTACGAGCAGTACTTC; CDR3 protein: CASSLPGAGAAYEQYF
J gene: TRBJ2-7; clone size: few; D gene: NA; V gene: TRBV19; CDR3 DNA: TGTGCCAGCACCTTGACATCGAACTCCTACGAGCAGTACTTC; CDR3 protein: CASTLTSNSYEQYF
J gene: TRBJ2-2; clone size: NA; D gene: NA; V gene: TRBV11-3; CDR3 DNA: TGTGCCAGCAGCTTAGAGGTGAACACCGGGGAGCTGTTTTTT; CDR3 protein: CASSLEVNTGELFF
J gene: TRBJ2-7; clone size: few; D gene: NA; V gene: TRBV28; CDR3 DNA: TGTGCCAGCAGTTTTGCGGACTCTATCCTGGGAGAGCAGTACTTC; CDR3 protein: CASSFADSILGEQYF
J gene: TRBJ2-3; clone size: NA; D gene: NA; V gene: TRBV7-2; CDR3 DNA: TGTGCCAGCAGCCCTCAAGGGGGAGTAGATACGCAGTATTTT; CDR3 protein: CASSPQGGVDTQYF
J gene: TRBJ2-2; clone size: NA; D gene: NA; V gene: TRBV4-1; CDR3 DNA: TGCGCCAGCAGCCAGGAAGCGAACACCGGGGAGCTGTTTTTT; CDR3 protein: CASSQEANTGELFF
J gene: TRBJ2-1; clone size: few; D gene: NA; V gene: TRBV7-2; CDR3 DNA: TGTGCCAGCAGGAGGACGGCAAACTCCTACAATGAGCAGTTCTTC; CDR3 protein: CASRRTANSYNEQFF
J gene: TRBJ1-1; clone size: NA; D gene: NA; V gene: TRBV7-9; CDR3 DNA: TGTGCCAGCAGCCGGAAGTCTAGGGAGAACACTGAAGCTTTCTTT; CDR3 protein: CASSRKSRENTEAFF
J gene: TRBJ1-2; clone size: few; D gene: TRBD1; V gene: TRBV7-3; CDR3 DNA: TGTGCCAGCAGCTTAATGGGACAGGGGGCTACCGGCTACACCTTC; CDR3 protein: CASSLMGQGATGYTF
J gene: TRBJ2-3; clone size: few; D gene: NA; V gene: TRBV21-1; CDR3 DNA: TGTGCCAGCACCCCCAGGATTCGAGATACGCAGTATTTT; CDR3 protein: CASTPRIRDTQYF
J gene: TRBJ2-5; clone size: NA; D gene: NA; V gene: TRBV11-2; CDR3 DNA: TGTGCCAGCGCCACCGGGACCTACGTTATGTCGCAAGAGACCCAGTACTTC; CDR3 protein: CASATGTYVMSQETQYF
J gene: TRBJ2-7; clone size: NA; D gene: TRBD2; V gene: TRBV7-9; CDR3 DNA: TGTGCCAGCAGCTCGACCGGGACTAGCGCCCGAGCCTACGAGCAGTACTTC; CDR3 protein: CASSSTGTSARAYEQYF
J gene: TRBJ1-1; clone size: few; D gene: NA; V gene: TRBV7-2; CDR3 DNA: TGTGCCAGCAGCTTACGGGAGGGCACTGAAGCTTTCTTT; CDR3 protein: CASSLREGTEAFF
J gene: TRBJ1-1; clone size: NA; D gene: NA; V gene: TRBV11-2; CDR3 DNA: TGTGCCAGCAGCTTAGTCGTTGACACTGAAGCTTTCTTT; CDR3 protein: CASSLVVDTEAFF
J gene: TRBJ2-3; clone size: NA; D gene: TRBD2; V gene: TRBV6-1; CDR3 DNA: TGTGCCAGCAGTGACGGCGCCGGGACTAGCCAGTATTTT; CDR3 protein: CASSDGAGTSQYF
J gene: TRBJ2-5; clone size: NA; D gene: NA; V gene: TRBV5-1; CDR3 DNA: TGCGCCAGCAGCCGGGGCGAGGAGACCCAGTACTTC; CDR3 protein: CASSRGEETQYF
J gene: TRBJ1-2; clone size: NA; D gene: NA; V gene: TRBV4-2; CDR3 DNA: TGTGCCAGCAGCCCCCGGACAGCCCTTTTTAACTATGGCTACACCTTC; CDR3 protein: CASSPRTALFNYGYTF
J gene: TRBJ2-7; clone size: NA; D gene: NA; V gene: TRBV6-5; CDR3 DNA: TGTGCCAGCAGCGTTGCAGGGTCTTTACACGAGCAGTACTTC; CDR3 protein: CASSVAGSLHEQYF
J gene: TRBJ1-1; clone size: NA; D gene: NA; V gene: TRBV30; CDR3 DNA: TGTGCCTGGAGCCGCAGCATGAACACTGAAGCTTTCTTT; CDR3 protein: CAWSRSMNTEAFF
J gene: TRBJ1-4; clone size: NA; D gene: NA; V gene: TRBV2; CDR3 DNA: TGTGCCAGCATTTACCGGGCCCGAGAGAGTGAAAAACTGTTTTTT; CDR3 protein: CASIYRARESEKLFF
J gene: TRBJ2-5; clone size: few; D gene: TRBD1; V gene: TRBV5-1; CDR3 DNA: TGCGCCAGCAGCTTTGACAGGGTTCAAGAGACCCAGTACTTC; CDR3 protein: CASSFDRVQETQYF
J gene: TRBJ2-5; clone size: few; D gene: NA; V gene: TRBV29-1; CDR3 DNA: TGCAGCGCCGAAGGGAGGGGGGGGACCCAGTACTTC; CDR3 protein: CSAEGRGGTQYF
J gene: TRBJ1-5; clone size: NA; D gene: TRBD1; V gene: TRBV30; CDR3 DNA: TGTGCCTGGGCTACAGGGGGCGGTCAGCCCCAGCATTTT; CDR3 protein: CAWATGGGQPQHF
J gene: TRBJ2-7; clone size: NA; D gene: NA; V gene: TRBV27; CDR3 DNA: TGTGCCAGCATCAAGGAGGGGAGAAACGAGCAGTACTTC; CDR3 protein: CASIKEGRNEQYF
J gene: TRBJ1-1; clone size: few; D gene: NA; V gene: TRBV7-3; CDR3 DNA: TGTGCCAGCAGCTTAAATCACATGAACACTGAAGCTTTCTTT; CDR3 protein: CASSLNHMNTEAFF
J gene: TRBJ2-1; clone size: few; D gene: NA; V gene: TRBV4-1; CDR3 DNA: TGCGCCAGCAGCCAGACGGACGCTAGCTCCTACAATGAGCAGTTCTTC; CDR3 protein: CASSQTDASSYNEQFF
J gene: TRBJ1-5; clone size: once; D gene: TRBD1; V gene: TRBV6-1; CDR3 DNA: TGTGCCAGCAGTGAAGCGCTGTGGCGACAGGGGCATCAGCCCCAGCATTTT; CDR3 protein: CASSEALWRQGHQPQHF
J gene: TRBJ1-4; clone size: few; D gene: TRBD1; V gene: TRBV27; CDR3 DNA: TGTGCCAGCAGCAGGACAGGGAATGAAAAACTGTTTTTT; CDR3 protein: CASSRTGNEKLFF